This T cell receptor (beta chain) was found in a study of T cells in women clearing cervical HPV infection. The method was immunoSEQ multiplex PCR; TCRdb's version includes in-frame clones alone and lacks a portion of them. The specimen's table records 30,000 to 45,000 clones. The CDR3 runs 12 residues. Germline lookup yields CDR1 LNHDA and CDR2 SQIVND (reference sequence). Study-wide results and limits: T-cell numbers per sample were unknown and may explain richness differences. TRBV6-7 abundance was lower in cases than controls (around 0.1% versus 0.15%).

Notes on this clone: Its antigen is not identified. The read finishes 3 residues shy of the CDR3 end, and the germline J gene is used to complete it.

All participants had a single incident cervical HPV16 infection, and prevalent HPV16 infections were excluded. The gene calls are TRBV19 and TRBJ2-3, with 7 bases matching TRBD1. Sequencing input: blood buffy coat. This receptor was taken from a woman aged 18 to 69 with a cervical HPV16 infection that either progressed to CIN3+ or cleared (not recorded which). Partial CDR3 DNA: TGTGCCAGTAGTCTACAGGGGCAGCCG. Protein sequence: CASSLQGQP. The entire CDR3 sequence reads CASSLQGQPQYF. Together with reference TRBV19 and TRBJ2-3, the CDR3 gives the full variable domain: DGGITQSPKYLFRKEGQNVTLSCEQNLNHDAMYWYRQDPGQGLRLIYYSQIVNDFQKGDIAEGYSVSREKKESFPLTVTSAQKNPTAFYLCASSLQGQPQYFGPGTRLTVL.